This T cell receptor (beta chain) appears in the sequencing data of a study of blood T cell repertoires in COVID-19. The CDR3 is 19 residues long. V shed 0 bases and J 0 bases; nucleotides not matched to a gene: 10. The germline V gene has CDR1 SGDLS and CDR2 YYNGEE. Cohort 3 donors counted as recovered after two negative PCRs, clearance, or resolved symptoms. Sequencing used immunoSEQ multiplex PCR; TCRdb keeps in-frame clones, though not all of them. The table includes around 290,000 clones, more than 80% detected once. The J gene is TRBJ2-4, the V gene TRBV9; 9 bases align to TRBD1. Sequencing was carried out using PBMCs or T cells enriched from blood (not recorded which). The source is a woman aged 30 to 39 who had recovered from COVID-19. The CDR3 DNA reads as TGTGCCAGCAGCGTAGTGGGGGGCTCGACAGGGGGAGCCAAAAACATTCAGTACTTC. Translated: CASSVVGGSTGGAKNIQYF.